The T cell receptor (beta chain) under discussion was sequenced for a study of OX40 agonist ivuxolimab in advanced cancers. Generated by immunoSEQ multiplex PCR, the TCRdb table keeps only in-frame clones and is missing some. The table shows tens of thousands of clones, with approximately 89% occurring only once. CDR3 size: 18 residues. The germline V gene has CDR1 SGHVS and CDR2 FQNEAQ. Trimming at V came to 1 base and at J to 4 bases, leaving 10 bases not matched to a gene. The sample here was CD4+ or CD8+ T cells sorted from blood, taken in a trial of the OX40 agonist ivuxolimab. V is TRBV7-8 and J is TRBJ2-5; 12 nucleotides align to TRBD2. This sequence originates from an adult with an advanced solid tumor such as melanoma, head and neck, liver or kidney cancer. This CDR3 is CASSLGTSGVPRLETQYF. As DNA, the CDR3 is TGTGCCAGCAGCTTAGGGACTAGCGGGGTCCCTCGACTAGAGACCCAGTACTTC.